Shown below are 24 T cell receptor beta chains from a single sample sequenced in a study of CD8 T cells in ankylosing spondylitis. TCRdb re-called the 5' RACE reads through MiXCR, storing one row per CDR3 protein. The sample yields approximately 35,000 distinct CDR3 sequences, roughly 11% seen once. Sample: synovial fluid, either unsorted or a sorted T cell fraction (not recorded which). These receptors were obtained from a male donor with ankylosing spondylitis.

This clonotype was found a few times. The V gene is TRBV11-3, the J gene TRBJ2-5; D unresolved. Trimming left V 4 bases short and J 5 bases short, with 11 bases between. CDR1 is SGHNT, CDR2 YENEEA, per germline. This CDR3 has 13 residues. The CDR3 here is CASSSEEGETQYF. CDR3 coding DNA: TGTGCCAGCAGCTCAGAAGAAGGGGAGACCCAGTACTTC.

This chain joins TRBV7-2 and TRBJ2-1, with 12 bases fitting TRBD2. Trimming removed 4 bases from V and 8 bases from J; junction bases left unmatched: 6. Germline assignment: CDR1 SGHTA and CDR2 FQGNSA. CDR3 length equals 15 residues. The CDR3 sequence: CASSSASGRADEQFF. DNA for the CDR3: TGTGCCAGCAGCTCCGCTAGCGGGAGGGCGGATGAGCAGTTCTTC.

This sequence joins TRBV28 and TRBJ1-4; D is unclear. In germline, CDR1 is MDHEN, CDR2 SYDVKM. The CDR3 runs 14 residues. The V and J ends lost 3 bases and 8 bases respectively, with 13 bases between them. CDR3 nucleotide sequence: TGTGCCAGCAGTTTGCACATTTTCAACGAAAAACTGTTTTTT. Translation: CASSLHIFNEKLFF. The full variable domain, with the rest looked up from reference TRBV28 and TRBJ1-4, is DVKVTQSSRYLVKRTGEKVFLECVQDMDHENMFWYRQDPGLGLRLIYFSYDVKMKEKGDIPEGYSVSREKKERFSLILESASTNQTSMYLCASSLHIFNEKLFFGSGTQLSVL.

The rearrangement uses TRBV7-3 and TRBJ2-7, with a tentative D call TRBD1 (5 bases). Germline CDR1 SGHTA, CDR2 FQGTGA. V dropped 6 bases and J dropped 6 bases, with 15 bases sitting between them. The CDR3 sequence is 13 residues long. CDR3 residues: CASRPDRRREQYF. CDR3 nucleotide sequence: TGTGCCAGCAGACCAGACAGAAGGCGCGAGCAGTACTTC.

The table lists this clonotype with many counts. The chain is built from TRBV6-5 and TRBJ2-7; either TRBD1 or TRBD2 may supply D (6 bases each). Germline V gene data show CDR1 as MNHEY and CDR2 as SVGAGI. Trimming took 4 bases from V and 3 from J, leaving 16 bases between them. The CDR3 runs 15 residues. CDR3 in DNA: TGTGCCAGCAGTTTCCGATTGGGGGGCCACTACGAGCAGTACTTC. This translates into CASSFRLGGHYEQYF.

This clonotype was recorded at least ten times. The chain links TRBV21-1 to TRBJ1-1; TRBD1, the table's D call, lacks a check against the DNA. TRBV21-1 constitutes a pseudogene. This CDR3 region has 16 residues. CDR3 amino acids: CASSKVLTGVNTEAFF. The CDR3 DNA is TGTGCCAGCAGCAAAGTATTGACAGGGGTGAACACTGAAGCTTTCTTT.

V usage is TRBV20-1 and J usage is TRBJ2-1; 12 bases map to TRBD2. Per germline, CDR1 DFQATT and CDR2 SNEGSKA (reference sequence). This CDR3 contains 14 residues. Trimming cost V 1 base and J 7 bases; bases outside gene matches: 2. The CDR3 DNA reads as TGCAGTGCTAGAGGTGGACTAGCGGGAAATGAGCAGTTCTTC. Encoded protein: CSARGGLAGNEQFF.

This clonotype rates as medium-sized. The chain has TRBV7-2 and TRBJ2-1; TRBD2 agrees at 10 bases. Germline V lookup: CDR1 SGHTA, CDR2 FQGNSA. The CDR3 spans 16 residues. Germline trimming cut 0 bases from V and 9 bases from J; bases unmatched to any gene: 8. The CDR3 coding sequence is TGTGCCAGCAGCTTAGCGGTAGCGGGAGGCTTAAGTGAGCAGTTCTTC. Its translation is CASSLAVAGGLSEQFF.

This clonotype was observed many times. The chain employs TRBV29-1 and TRBJ1-1; 10 nucleotides agree with TRBD1. V lost 6 bases to trimming and J lost 11 bases; unmatched junction nucleotides: 9. Germline V gene lookup returns CDR1 SQVTM and CDR2 ANQGSEA. This CDR3 has 12 residues. In DNA, the CDR3 is TGCAGCGTCGCGACAGGGGGCGAGGTGGCTTTCTTT. Translation gives CSVATGGEVAFF. The variable domain in full, with the rest retrieved from reference TRBV29-1 and TRBJ1-1, is SAVISQKPSRDICQRGTSLTIQCQVDSQVTMMFWYRQQPGQSLTLIATANQGSEATYESGFVIDKFPISRPNLTFSTLTVSNMSPEDSSIYLCSVATGGEVAFFGQGTRLTVV.

At least ten counts were recorded for this clonotype. The rearrangement joins TRBV12-3 or TRBV12-4 to TRBJ2-5; no reliable D call. Trimming removed 3 bases at V and 1 base at J, with 6 bases between. This CDR3 comprises 13 residues. The chain's CDR3 is CASSFTFQETQYF. In DNA form, the CDR3 reads TGTGCCAGCAGTTTCACGTTCCAAGAGACCCAGTACTTC.

This clonotype was counted between two and nine times. J is TRBJ2-5 and V is TRBV20-1; D is tentatively TRBD1 or TRBD2 (5 bases each). The CDR3 runs to 13 residues. Trimming took 4 bases from V and 5 from J, leaving 14 bases between them. Germline V gives CDR1 DFQATT, CDR2 SNEGSKA (reference sequence). In DNA, the CDR3 is TGCAGTGCTAATGGGTGGGACGGCGAGACCCAGTACTTC. Encoded protein: CSANGWDGETQYF.

This clonotype showed up many times. The chain employs TRBV6-6 and TRBJ2-5, with a possible D match to TRBD2 (6 bases). V shed 2 bases and J shed 6 bases, with 10 bases lying between them. The germline V gene encodes CDR1 MNHNY and CDR2 SVGAGI (reference sequence). This CDR3 spans 13 amino acids. This CDR3 is CASSYDGGKTQYF. Here the CDR3 DNA reads TGTGCCAGCAGTTACGACGGGGGAAAGACCCAGTACTTC.

This clonotype was picked up a small number of times. The chain couples TRBV7-8 to TRBJ1-5; D not resolved. Germline values: CDR1 SGHVS, CDR2 FQNEAQ. V lost 5 bases and J lost 4, with 15 bases in between. The CDR3 totals 15 residues. The CDR3, as DNA: TGTGCCAGCAGCGCACGTACGTCAGAAAATCAGCCCCAGCATTTT. This encodes CASSARTSENQPQHF.

The CDR3 protein is CSASPIRGGSYNEQFF. CDR3 DNA: TGCAGTGCTAGCCCCATCCGCGGGGGATCCTACAATGAGCAGTTCTTC. The chain is built from TRBV20-1 and TRBJ2-1; 7 positions agree with TRBD2. The CDR3 totals 16 residues. Trimming took 3 bases from V and 1 from J; bases not matched to a gene: 9. Germline CDR1 DFQATT, CDR2 SNEGSKA (reference sequence).

The rearrangement links TRBV11-3 to TRBJ2-2, with D perhaps TRBD1 (6 bases). The V end was cut by 2 bases, the J end by 5 bases, with 9 bases between. CDR1 SGHNT and CDR2 YENEEA come from the germline V gene. There are 14 residues in the CDR3. The CDR3 nucleotides are TGTGCCAGCAGCTTAAACAGGGCAACCGGGGAGCTGTTTTTT. Protein: CASSLNRATGELFF.

The table lists this clonotype with many counts. CDR3 nucleotides: TGTGCCAGCAGCAATCAGGGGGCTCGAGCTTTCTTT. Translating gives CASSNQGARAFF. This chain uses TRBV13 with TRBJ1-1; 8 bases fit TRBD1. V gave up 5 bases and J gave up 10 bases; unmatched junction bases: 6. The CDR3 has 12 amino acids. Per germline, CDR1 PRHDT and CDR2 FYEKMQ (reference sequence).

At least ten counts were recorded for this clonotype. This chain links TRBV4-3 with TRBJ2-1; TRBD2 might be the D (6 bases). CDR3 length equals 17 residues. V was shortened by 2 bases and J by 0 bases, with 14 bases between the two germline ends. In germline, CDR1 is LGHNA, CDR2 YSLEER. In nucleotides, the CDR3 is TGCGCCAGCAGCCAACGGGGAGGAGGGATCTCCTACAATGAGCAGTTCTTC. It is translated as CASSQRGGGISYNEQFF.

This clonotype was counted ten times or more. The genes are TRBV29-1 and TRBJ2-3; 13 bases are shared with TRBD2. The CDR3 runs to 15 residues. V dropped 7 bases and J dropped 5; count of bases not matched to a gene: 9. Looked up from germline, CDR1 is SQVTM and CDR2 is ANQGSEA. The CDR3 region is CSETGLAGSVDTQYF. In DNA form, the CDR3 reads TGCAGCGAAACGGGACTAGCGGGATCAGTAGATACGCAGTATTTT.

This clonotype has just a few counts. The chain is built from TRBV5-1 and TRBJ2-7; 8 nucleotides match TRBD1. From germline, CDR1 is SGHRS and CDR2 YFSETQ. The CDR3 consists of 15 residues. V lost 2 bases, J lost 3 bases, and 7 bases stayed unmatched. The DNA for the CDR3 is TGCGCCAGCAGCTTTTCAACAGGGGGAAACTACGAGCAGTACTTC. Protein product: CASSFSTGGNYEQYF.

This clonotype was counted at least ten times. The chain is built from TRBV7-8 and TRBJ1-2; tentatively, D is TRBD1 (5 bases). Trimming removed 5 bases from V and 4 bases from J, with 11 bases in between. Germline V gene sequence: CDR1 SGHVS, CDR2 FQNEAQ. This CDR3 contains 13 residues. The CDR3 coding sequence is TGTGCCAGCAGCCCGGGACTCGGCTATGGCTACACCTTC. Amino acid sequence: CASSPGLGYGYTF.

This rearrangement joins TRBV10-2 to TRBJ1-5; the D gene is possibly TRBD1 (6 bases). This CDR3 has 15 residues. V gave up 4 bases and J gave up 4 bases, with 14 bases separating them. Germline CDR1 and CDR2: WSHSY and SAAADI. The DNA of the CDR3 is TGCGCCAGCAGTGCGGACAGCATCAGGAATCAGCCCCAGCATTTT. Protein: CASSADSIRNQPQHF.

The chain couples TRBV6-1 to TRBJ2-7, with 10 bases identical to TRBD2. Losses at the gene ends were 6 bases for V and 0 bases for J; bases not matched to a gene: 5. The CDR3 has 15 amino acids. The germline gives CDR1 MNHNS, CDR2 SASEGT. This CDR3 is CASSKTSGASYEQYF. CDR3 nucleotide sequence: TGTGCCAGCAGCAAAACTAGCGGGGCCTCCTACGAGCAGTACTTC.

This chain uses TRBV5-6 with TRBJ2-1; TRBD1 matches at 7 bases. This CDR3 has 16 amino acids. Losses at the gene ends were 3 bases for V and 6 bases for J; bases not matched to a gene: 12. Germline V gene data show CDR1 as SGHDT and CDR2 as YYEEEE. The CDR3 is CASSWGFTGDFNEQFF. In DNA, the CDR3 is TGTGCCAGCAGCTGGGGGTTTACAGGGGATTTCAATGAGCAGTTCTTC.

This clonotype has a count of ten or more. The gene calls are TRBV12-5 and TRBJ2-7; 9 bases agree with TRBD2. The CDR3 has 13 amino acids. Germline CDR1 is LGHNT and CDR2 is FRNRAP. Germline trimming cut 7 bases from V and 4 bases from J; bases unmatched to any gene: 5. The CDR3, as DNA: TGTGCTAGTGAGGGGACTAGCACTTACGAGCAGTACTTC. Translated: CASEGTSTYEQYF.